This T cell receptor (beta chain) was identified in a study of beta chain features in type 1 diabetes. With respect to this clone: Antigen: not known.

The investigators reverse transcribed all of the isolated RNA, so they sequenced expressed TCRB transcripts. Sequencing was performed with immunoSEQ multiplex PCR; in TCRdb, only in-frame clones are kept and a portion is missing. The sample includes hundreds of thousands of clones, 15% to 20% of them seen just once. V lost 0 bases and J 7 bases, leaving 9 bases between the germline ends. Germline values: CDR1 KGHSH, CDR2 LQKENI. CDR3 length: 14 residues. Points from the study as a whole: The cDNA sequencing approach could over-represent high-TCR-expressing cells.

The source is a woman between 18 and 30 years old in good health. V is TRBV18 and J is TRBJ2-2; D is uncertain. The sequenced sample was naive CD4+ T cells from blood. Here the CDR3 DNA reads TGTGCCAGCTCACCACCCACCCGTCACGGGGAGCTGTTTTTT. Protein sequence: CASSPPTRHGELFF.